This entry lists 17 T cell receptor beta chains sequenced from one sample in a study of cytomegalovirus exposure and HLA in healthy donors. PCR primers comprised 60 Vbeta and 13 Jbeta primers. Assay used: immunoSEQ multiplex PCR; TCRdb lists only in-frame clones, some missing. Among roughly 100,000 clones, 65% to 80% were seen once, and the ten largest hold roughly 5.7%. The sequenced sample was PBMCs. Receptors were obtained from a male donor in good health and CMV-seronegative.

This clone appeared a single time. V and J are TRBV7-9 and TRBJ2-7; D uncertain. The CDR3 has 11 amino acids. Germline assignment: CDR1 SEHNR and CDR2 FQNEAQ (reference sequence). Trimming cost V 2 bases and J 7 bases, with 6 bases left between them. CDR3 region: CASSLTREQYF. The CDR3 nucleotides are TGTGCCAGCAGCTTAACGAGGGAGCAGTACTTC.

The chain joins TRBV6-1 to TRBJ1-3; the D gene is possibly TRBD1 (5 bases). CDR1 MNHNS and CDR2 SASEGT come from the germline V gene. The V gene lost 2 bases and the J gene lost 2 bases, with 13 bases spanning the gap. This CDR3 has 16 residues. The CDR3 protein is CASSEPRRGAGNTIYF. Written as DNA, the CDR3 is TGTGCCAGCAGTGAACCTCGACGGGGGGCTGGAAACACCATATATTTT.

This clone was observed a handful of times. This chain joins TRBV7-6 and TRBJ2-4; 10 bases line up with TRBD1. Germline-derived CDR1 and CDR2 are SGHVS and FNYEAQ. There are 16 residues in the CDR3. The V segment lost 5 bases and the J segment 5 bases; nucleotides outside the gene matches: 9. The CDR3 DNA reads TGTGCCAGCAGCCCTGGTGACGGGACAGGGGAAAACATTCAGTACTTC. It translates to CASSPGDGTGENIQYF.

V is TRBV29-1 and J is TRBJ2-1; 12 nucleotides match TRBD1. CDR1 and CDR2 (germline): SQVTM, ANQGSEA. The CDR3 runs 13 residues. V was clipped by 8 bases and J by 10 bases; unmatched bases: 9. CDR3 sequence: CSSRRDRGREQFF. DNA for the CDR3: TGCAGCTCCCGCCGGGACAGGGGGCGAGAGCAGTTCTTC.

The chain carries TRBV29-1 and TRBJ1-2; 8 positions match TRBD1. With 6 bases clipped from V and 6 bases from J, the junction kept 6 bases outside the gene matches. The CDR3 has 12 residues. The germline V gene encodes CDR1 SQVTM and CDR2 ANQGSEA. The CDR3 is CSVPPGGNGYTF. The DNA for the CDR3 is TGCAGCGTCCCCCCAGGGGGCAATGGCTACACCTTC.

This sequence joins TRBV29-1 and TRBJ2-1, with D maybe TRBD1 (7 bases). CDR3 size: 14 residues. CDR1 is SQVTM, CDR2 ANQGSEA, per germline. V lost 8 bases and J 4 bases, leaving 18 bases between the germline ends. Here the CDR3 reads CSFSSGGNYNEQFF. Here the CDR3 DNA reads TGCAGCTTCAGTTCAGGGGGGAATTACAATGAGCAGTTCTTC.

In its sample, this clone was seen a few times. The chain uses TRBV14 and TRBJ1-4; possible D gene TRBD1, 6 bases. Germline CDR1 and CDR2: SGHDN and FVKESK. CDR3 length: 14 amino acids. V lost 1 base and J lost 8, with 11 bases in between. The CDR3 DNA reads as TGTGCCAGCAGCCAAGGTGGGGGCGACGAAAAACTGTTTTTT. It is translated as CASSQGGGDEKLFF.

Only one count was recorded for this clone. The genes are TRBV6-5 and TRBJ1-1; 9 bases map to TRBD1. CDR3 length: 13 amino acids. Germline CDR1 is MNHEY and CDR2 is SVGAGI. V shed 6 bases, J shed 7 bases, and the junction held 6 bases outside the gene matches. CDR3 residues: CASRRQGGNEAFF. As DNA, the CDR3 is TGTGCCAGCAGGAGACAGGGGGGGAATGAAGCTTTCTTT.

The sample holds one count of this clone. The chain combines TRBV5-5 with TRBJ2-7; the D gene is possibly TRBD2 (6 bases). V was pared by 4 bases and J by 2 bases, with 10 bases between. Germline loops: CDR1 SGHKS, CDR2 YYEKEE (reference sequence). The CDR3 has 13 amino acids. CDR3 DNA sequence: TGTGCCAGCAGCGCGGACTACCCCTACGAGCAGTACTTC. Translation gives CASSADYPYEQYF.

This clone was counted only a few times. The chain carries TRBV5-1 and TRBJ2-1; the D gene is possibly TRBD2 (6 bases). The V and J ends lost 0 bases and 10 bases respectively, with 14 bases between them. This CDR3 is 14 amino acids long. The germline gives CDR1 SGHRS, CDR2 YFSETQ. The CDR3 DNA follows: TGCGCCAGCAGCTTGGTAGCTAGCGAAGCCGAGCAGTTCTTC. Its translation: CASSLVASEAEQFF.

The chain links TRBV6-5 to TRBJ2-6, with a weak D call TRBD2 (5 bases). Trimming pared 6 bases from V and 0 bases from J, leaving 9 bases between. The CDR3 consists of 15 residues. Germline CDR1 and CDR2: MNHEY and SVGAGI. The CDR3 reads CASRGDFSGANVLTF. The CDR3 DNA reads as TGTGCCAGCAGGGGAGACTTCTCTGGGGCCAACGTCCTGACTTTC.

The CDR3 DNA reads TGTGCCAGTAGTACGACAGCGAACACTGAAGCTTTCTTT. This codes for CASSTTANTEAFF. This rearrangement joins TRBV19 to TRBJ1-1; D may be TRBD1 (5 bases). Per germline, CDR1 LNHDA and CDR2 SQIVND (reference sequence). The CDR3 sequence is 13 residues long. The V end lost 4 bases, the J end lost 1 base, and 7 bases lay between the germline ends. The entire variable domain, with the rest obtained from reference TRBV19 and TRBJ1-1, is as follows: DGGITQSPKYLFRKEGQNVTLSCEQNLNHDAMYWYRQDPGQGLRLIYYSQIVNDFQKGDIAEGYSVSREKKESFPLTVTSAQKNPTAFYLCASSTTANTEAFFGQGTRLTVV.

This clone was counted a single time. The CDR3 loop is CASSPRLAGPSTDTQYF. The DNA for the CDR3 is TGTGCCAGCAGCCCACGACTAGCGGGACCTAGCACAGATACGCAGTATTTT. This sequence joins TRBV11-3 and TRBJ2-3, with 11 bases aligning to TRBD2. The trim removed 5 bases at V and 0 bases at J, leaving 7 bases unmatched. From germline, CDR1 is SGHNT and CDR2 YENEEA. This CDR3 is built from 17 residues. The variable domain in full, with the rest retrieved from reference TRBV11-3 and TRBJ2-3, is EAGVVQSPRYKIIEKKQPVAFWCNPISGHNTLYWYLQNLGQGPELLIRYENEEAVDDSQLPKDRFSAERLKGVDSTLKIQPAELGDSAVYLCASSPRLAGPSTDTQYFGPGTRLTVL.

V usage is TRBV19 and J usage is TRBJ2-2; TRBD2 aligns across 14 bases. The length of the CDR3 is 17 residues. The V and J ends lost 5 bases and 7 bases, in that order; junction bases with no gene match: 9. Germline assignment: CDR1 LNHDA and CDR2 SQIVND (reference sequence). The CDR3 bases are TGTGCCAGTAGTTCCCCGGGACTAGCGGGAGATGTCGGGGAGCTGTTTTTT. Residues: CASSSPGLAGDVGELFF. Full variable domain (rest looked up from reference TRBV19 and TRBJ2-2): DGGITQSPKYLFRKEGQNVTLSCEQNLNHDAMYWYRQDPGQGLRLIYYSQIVNDFQKGDIAEGYSVSREKKESFPLTVTSAQKNPTAFYLCASSSPGLAGDVGELFFGEGSRLTVL.

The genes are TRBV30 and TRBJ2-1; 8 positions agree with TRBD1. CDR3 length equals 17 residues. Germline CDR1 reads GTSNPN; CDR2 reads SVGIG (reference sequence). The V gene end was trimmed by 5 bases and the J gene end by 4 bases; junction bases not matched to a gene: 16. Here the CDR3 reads CAWGAISGRGPYNEQFF. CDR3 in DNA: TGTGCCTGGGGTGCCATCTCGGGCAGGGGGCCATACAATGAGCAGTTCTTC.

The chain's CDR3 is CASSPMDRGNQPQHF. DNA for the CDR3: TGTGCCAGCTCACCAATGGACAGGGGCAATCAGCCCCAGCATTTT. V and J are TRBV18 and TRBJ1-5; the match to TRBD1 covers 8 bases. The CDR3 length is 15 residues. The germline V gene encodes CDR1 KGHSH and CDR2 LQKENI. V gave up 2 bases and J gave up 2 bases; unmatched junction bases: 2.

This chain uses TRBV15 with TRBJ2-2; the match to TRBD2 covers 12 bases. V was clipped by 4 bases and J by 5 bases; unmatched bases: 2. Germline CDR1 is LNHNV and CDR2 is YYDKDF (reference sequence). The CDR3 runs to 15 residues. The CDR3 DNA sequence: TGTGCCACCAGCATTCTAGCGGGGGGGACCGGGGAGCTGTTTTTT. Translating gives CATSILAGGTGELFF.